A single sample is the source of the 27 T cell receptor beta chains below, sequenced in a study of radiation and T cells in renal cell carcinoma (dated by TCRdb to between 2020 and 2021). The library was generated by the immunoSEQ multiplex PCR assay. TCRdb mirrors the immuneACCESS table, restricted to in-frame sequences. Some clones are absent from its copies; in checked studies, under half trace to an unresolved V gene, and the reason for the others is unknown. The sample profile shows some 75,000 clones; around 76% of them were found once. 5.8% of the sample comes from the top ten. Per the publication, the time point label means: blood 2 weeks post-SBRT. Interpreted using the paper, the treatment or condition label stands for: 15 Gy SBRT to primary tumor, nephrectomy 4 weeks later. The source was blood, collected from a patient whose treatment included radiotherapy and nephrectomy. Receptor source: a man aged 60 to 75 with renal cell carcinoma.

V is TRBV11-2 and J is TRBJ2-2; 8 bases are a match to TRBD2. Trimming at V came to 4 bases and at J to 1 base, leaving 14 bases not matched to a gene. Germline-derived CDR1 and CDR2 are SGHAT and FQNNGV. The CDR3 is 19 residues long. CDR3 in amino acids: CASSSWTSFREGNTGELFF. The CDR3, as DNA: TGTGCCAGCAGCTCCTGGACGTCTTTTCGGGAGGGGAACACCGGGGAGCTGTTTTTT. The complete variable domain, with remaining parts taken from reference TRBV11-2 and TRBJ2-2, reads EAGVAQSPRYKIIEKRQSVAFWCNPISGHATLYWYQQILGQGPKLLIQFQNNGVVDDSQLPKDRFSAERLKGVDSTLKIQPAKLEDSAVYLCASSSWTSFREGNTGELFFGEGSRLTVL.

CDR3 bases: TGTGCCAGCAGCCAAGAGGGGGGGAGCGTCCCCCAGTTCTTC. Translated: CASSQEGGSVPQFF. The V and J genes are TRBV6-6 and TRBJ2-1, with a weak D call TRBD2 (7 bases). The CDR3 is made up of 14 amino acids. The germline gives CDR1 MNHNY, CDR2 SVGAGI (reference sequence). V lost 6 bases to trimming and J lost 13 bases, with 22 bases between them.

The chain combines TRBV7-2 with TRBJ2-5; 8 bases align to TRBD1. Germline loops: CDR1 SGHTA, CDR2 FQGNSA. The CDR3 has 18 amino acids. With 1 base clipped from V and 5 bases from J, the junction kept 15 bases outside the gene matches. In DNA form, the CDR3 reads TGTGCCAGCAGCTTAGAGTGGAGACAGGGGCCCTTGGGGGAGACCCAGTACTTC. This encodes CASSLEWRQGPLGETQYF.

V and J are TRBV10-2 and TRBJ2-7, with D uncertain. Germline CDR1 WSHSY, CDR2 SAAADI. Trimming took off 3 bases at V and 2 bases at J, with 8 bases between the two ends. There are 13 residues in the CDR3. The CDR3 spells CASSEWKTYEQYF. The DNA of the CDR3 is TGCGCCAGCAGTGAATGGAAGACCTACGAGCAGTACTTC.

The V call is TRBV20-1, the J call TRBJ2-1; D ambiguous. The CDR3 is 11 amino acids. Trimming pared 8 bases from V and 7 bases from J, leaving 12 bases between. Germline CDR1 DFQATT, CDR2 SNEGSKA (reference sequence). CDR3 sequence reads: CSTKTVNEQFF. The DNA for the CDR3 is TGCAGTACAAAGACGGTAAATGAGCAGTTCTTC.

This clone was detected once. The chain recombines TRBV14 with TRBJ2-3; 11 bases align to TRBD1. Per the germline V gene, CDR1 is SGHDN and CDR2 is FVKESK. The CDR3 runs to 18 residues. The junction had 10 bases not matched to a gene; V was cut back by 5 bases and J by 0 bases. CDR3 coding DNA: TGTGCCAGCAGCTCTTGGACAGGGGGCTCAATAAGCACAGATACGCAGTATTTT. Translation: CASSSWTGGSISTDTQYF.

In nucleotides, the CDR3 is TGCGCCAGCAGTCCGAGGGGGGGAGCTGCAACTAATGAAAAACTGTTTTTT. Its translation: CASSPRGGAATNEKLFF. The chain recombines TRBV5-1 with TRBJ1-4, with a weak D call TRBD1 (6 bases). The CDR3 runs 17 residues. From germline, CDR1 is SGHRS and CDR2 YFSETQ. V lost 5 bases to trimming and J lost 0 bases, with 17 bases between them.

The chain uses TRBV7-2 and TRBJ2-5; 9 bases fit TRBD2. Germline assignment: CDR1 SGHTA and CDR2 FQGNSA. V shed 6 bases and J 1 base; nucleotides not matched to a gene: 3. The CDR3 is 14 residues long. As DNA, the CDR3 is TGTGCCAGCAGACCAGCGGGAGGCCAAGAGACCCAGTACTTC. This encodes CASRPAGGQETQYF. Filled out from reference TRBV7-2 and TRBJ2-5, the complete variable domain reads GAGVSQSPSNKVTEKGKDVELRCDPISGHTALYWYRQSLGQGLEFLIYFQGNSAPDKSGLPSDRFSAERTGGSVSTLTIQRTQQEDSAVYLCASRPAGGQETQYFGPGTRLLVL.

The chain uses TRBV13 and TRBJ2-5, with D possibly being TRBD2 (6 bases). V was shortened by 1 base and J by 4 bases, with 13 bases between the two germline ends. Germline V gene lookup returns CDR1 PRHDT and CDR2 FYEKMQ (reference sequence). The CDR3 runs to 15 residues. The CDR3 region has the DNA TGTGCCAGCAGCTTAGCGGCAGGGCGGGGAGAGACCCAGTACTTC. It yields the protein CASSLAAGRGETQYF.

The chain uses TRBV27 and TRBJ1-2; D gene unclear. Trimming took 1 base from V and 4 from J, leaving 7 bases between them. Per germline, CDR1 MNHEY and CDR2 SMNVEV (reference sequence). The CDR3 totals 13 residues. The DNA for the CDR3 is TGTGCCAGCAGTTTATTAGACGGCTATGGCTACACCTTC. Encoded protein: CASSLLDGYGYTF.

This rearrangement joins TRBV2 to TRBJ1-5; D gene uncertain. This CDR3 region has 17 residues. Germline-derived CDR1 and CDR2 are SNHLY and FYNNEI. V was cut by 5 bases and J by 4 bases, with 21 bases left in between. The CDR3 DNA is TGTGCCAGCAGTTGGTTCCCTCCAGACTCCAGGAATCAGCCCCAGCATTTT. It specifies CASSWFPPDSRNQPQHF.

V usage is TRBV5-6 and J usage is TRBJ1-5; D not certain. The germline V gene encodes CDR1 SGHDT and CDR2 YYEEEE. V lost 0 bases to trimming and J lost 1 base, with 11 bases between them. This CDR3 has 16 residues. CDR3 residues: CASSLGVGASNQPQHF. Written as DNA, the CDR3 is TGTGCCAGCAGCTTGGGGGTAGGAGCAAGCAATCAGCCCCAGCATTTT.

In regard to this clone: Other DNA variants within this sample encode the same CDR3. This rearrangement joins TRBV19 to TRBJ2-7; 7 bases are a match to TRBD1. Germline trimming cut 4 bases from V and 0 bases from J; bases unmatched to any gene: 0. The CDR3 runs to 13 residues. Germline V gene data show CDR1 as LNHDA and CDR2 as SQIVND (reference sequence). CDR3 region: CASSRDSSYEQYF. In DNA form, the CDR3 reads TGTGCCAGTAGTAGGGACAGCTCCTACGAGCAGTACTTC.

The rearrangement joins TRBV29-1 to TRBJ2-6, with D possibly being TRBD1 or TRBD2 (6 bases each). The V gene's germline CDR1 is SQVTM and CDR2 ANQGSEA. V lost 7 bases, J lost 2 bases, and 21 bases lay in between. The CDR3 is made up of 17 amino acids. The CDR3 spells CSARPGGAGAGANVLTF. The CDR3 bases are TGCAGCGCTCGCCCCGGGGGCGCAGGAGCTGGGGCCAACGTCCTGACTTTC.

V gene TRBV23-1 combines with J gene TRBJ2-7; 13 positions match TRBD2. Being an ORF, TRBV23-1 has a function that is uncertain. This CDR3 region has 22 residues. The V and J ends lost 0 bases and 0 bases, in that order; junction bases with no gene match: 17. The DNA for the CDR3 is TGCGCCAGCAGTCAATCGAGAGCCCCCCCGGGACTAGCGGGACCTAACTCCTACGAGCAGTACTTC. This gives the protein CASSQSRAPPGLAGPNSYEQYF.

As for this clone: The sample holds other DNA sequences that translate to the same CDR3. The V and J genes are TRBV2 and TRBJ1-1; D ambiguous. Looked up from germline, CDR1 is SNHLY and CDR2 is FYNNEI. Trimming left V 4 bases short and J 0 bases short, with 6 bases between. There are 13 residues in the CDR3. CDR3 protein: CASSGQMNTEAFF. CDR3 DNA: TGTGCCAGCAGTGGCCAGATGAACACTGAAGCTTTCTTT.

This chain joins TRBV10-2 and TRBJ1-2, with 7 bases identical to TRBD1. With V trimmed by 6 bases and J by 2 bases, 3 bases remained unmatched. The CDR3 covers 13 residues. The germline gives CDR1 WSHSY, CDR2 SAAADI. Here the CDR3 DNA reads TGCGCCAGCAGCCCACAGGGGAACTATGGCTACACCTTC. This codes for CASSPQGNYGYTF.

This chain links TRBV19 with TRBJ2-7; no firm D call. The V end was cut by 1 base, the J end by 0 bases, with 7 bases between. Germline V lookup: CDR1 LNHDA, CDR2 SQIVND (reference sequence). The CDR3 sequence is 14 residues long. The CDR3 loop is CASSIAASSYEQYF. CDR3 sequence (DNA): TGTGCCAGTAGTATAGCTGCGAGCTCCTACGAGCAGTACTTC.

The chain carries TRBV18 and TRBJ1-4; tentative D call: TRBD1 (6 bases). Trimming stripped 1 base from V and 1 base from J, with 10 bases between. CDR3 length equals 16 residues. Germline values: CDR1 KGHSH, CDR2 LQKENI. The CDR3 DNA follows: TGTGCCAGCTCACCACGTCAACAGGGAACTAATGAAAAACTGTTTTTT. It encodes CASSPRQQGTNEKLFF.

This chain connects TRBV10-1 to TRBJ2-3; TRBD2 aligns across 9 bases. In germline, CDR1 is WNHNN, CDR2 SYGVQD (reference sequence). The junction had 6 bases not matched to a gene; V was cut back by 6 bases and J by 2 bases. This CDR3 has 15 residues. CDR3 amino acids: CASSEGGRVTDTQYF. As DNA, the CDR3 is TGCGCCAGCAGCGAGGGCGGGAGGGTCACAGATACGCAGTATTTT.

V usage is TRBV29-1 and J usage is TRBJ2-1; 8 bases match TRBD2. The CDR3 covers 12 residues. Germline V gene sequence: CDR1 SQVTM, CDR2 ANQGSEA. Trimming removed 4 bases from V and 6 bases from J; junction bases left unmatched: 2. This CDR3 reads CSVGGGPNEQFF. CDR3 nucleotide sequence: TGCAGCGTTGGCGGGGGGCCCAATGAGCAGTTCTTC.

J is TRBJ2-7 and V is TRBV27; 7 bases fit TRBD1. The germline CDR1 and CDR2 sequences are MNHEY and SMNVEV (reference sequence). The CDR3 is made up of 13 amino acids. V shed 6 bases and J 1 base; nucleotides not matched to a gene: 3. CDR3 amino acids: CASRRGQSYEQYF. CDR3 nucleotide sequence: TGTGCCAGCAGAAGGGGACAGTCCTACGAGCAGTACTTC.

V is TRBV6-5 and J is TRBJ2-5, with TRBD1 as a possible D gene (7 bases). This CDR3 is built from 13 residues. CDR1 MNHEY and CDR2 SVGAGI come from the germline V gene. V shed 7 bases and J shed 4 bases, with 13 bases lying between them. The DNA for the CDR3 is TGTGCCAGCAAGGCAGGGGGGATAGAGACCCAGTACTTC. Translation: CASKAGGIETQYF.

V and J are TRBV30 and TRBJ2-7; tentatively, D is TRBD2 (6 bases). Per germline, CDR1 GTSNPN and CDR2 SVGIG (reference sequence). The CDR3 sequence is 14 residues long. V was pared by 5 bases and J by 3 bases, with 17 bases between. The CDR3 sequence is CAWGRRRFGYEQYF. The DNA for the CDR3 is TGTGCCTGGGGGAGGCGGCGGTTCGGCTACGAGCAGTACTTC.

Regarding this clone: At the DNA level, this CDR3 is encoded by other sequences in the same sample as well. The V and J genes are TRBV5-1 and TRBJ2-3; D is ambiguous. The germline V gene encodes CDR1 SGHRS and CDR2 YFSETQ. Trimming stripped 2 bases from V and 4 bases from J, with 5 bases between. There are 12 residues in the CDR3. CDR3 region: CASSLRSDTQYF. The CDR3, as DNA: TGCGCCAGCAGCTTACGGTCAGATACGCAGTATTTT.

The chain has TRBV6-5 and TRBJ2-7; 8 bases fit TRBD1. Germline loops: CDR1 MNHEY, CDR2 SVGAGI. J was trimmed by 1 base and V by 10 bases; bases with no gene match: 6. The length of the CDR3 is 13 residues. CDR3 loop: CATQGAASYEQYF. CDR3 bases: TGTGCCACCCAGGGGGCGGCTTCCTACGAGCAGTACTTC.

This rearrangement joins TRBV6-1 to TRBJ2-1; D gene ambiguous. Germline assignment: CDR1 MNHNS and CDR2 SASEGT. V lost 1 base and J 0 bases, leaving 10 bases between the germline ends. This CDR3 region has 16 residues. The CDR3 DNA reads as TGTGCCAGCAGTGAAGAGAGTAGCTTCTCCTACAATGAGCAGTTCTTC. It translates to CASSEESSFSYNEQFF.